The source of this TCR beta chain is a study of T cell repertoires in ileal Crohn's disease. Germline V gene data show CDR1 as SGHRS and CDR2 as YFSETQ. The length of the CDR3 is 15 residues. Trimming took off 0 bases at V and 7 bases at J, with 11 bases between the two ends. TCRB immunosequencing input was approximately 450 nanograms of biopsy DNA per sample. TCRdb's table, derived via immunoSEQ multiplex PCR, lists solely in-frame clones and lacks some. The sample holds about 15,000 clones; around 66% are singletons and the top ten take roughly 5.5%. The chain links TRBV5-1 to TRBJ1-6; D is possibly TRBD1 (6 bases). Sequencing was performed on ileal tissue. The source is an adult with Crohn's disease. DNA for the CDR3: TGCGCCAGCAGCTTGGACAGGGTTTCGAATTCACCCCTCCACTTT. Translated, it gives CASSLDRVSNSPLHF.